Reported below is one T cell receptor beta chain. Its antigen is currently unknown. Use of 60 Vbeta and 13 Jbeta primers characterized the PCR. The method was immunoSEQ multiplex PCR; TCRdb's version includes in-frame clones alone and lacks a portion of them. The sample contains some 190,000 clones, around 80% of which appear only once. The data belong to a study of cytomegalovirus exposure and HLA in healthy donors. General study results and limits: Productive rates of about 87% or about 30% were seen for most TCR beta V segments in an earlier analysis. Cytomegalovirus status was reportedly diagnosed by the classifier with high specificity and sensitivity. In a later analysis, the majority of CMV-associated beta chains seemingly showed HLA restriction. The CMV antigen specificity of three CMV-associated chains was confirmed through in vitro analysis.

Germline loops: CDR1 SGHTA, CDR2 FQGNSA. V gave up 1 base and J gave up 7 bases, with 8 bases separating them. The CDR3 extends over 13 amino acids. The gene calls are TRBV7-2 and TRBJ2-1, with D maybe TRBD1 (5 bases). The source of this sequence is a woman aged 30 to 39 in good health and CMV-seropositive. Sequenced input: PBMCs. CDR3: CASSLGRVNEQFF. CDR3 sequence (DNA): TGTGCCAGCAGCTTAGGCAGGGTGAATGAGCAGTTCTTC.